A single sample is the source of the 23 T cell receptor beta chains below, sequenced in a study of control samples from healthy donors and cancer patients. Sequenced by immunoSEQ multiplex PCR; TCRdb stores in-frame clones only, minus some. The sample carries around 250,000 clones, around 79% recorded once. The sample consisted of PBMCs. The receptors shown here come from a woman aged 55-75 years with lung cancer.

This clone is a singleton in its sample. The J gene is TRBJ2-1, the V gene TRBV2, with D maybe TRBD2 (7 bases). Germline CDR1 SNHLY, CDR2 FYNNEI. Trimming took off 8 bases at V and 7 bases at J, with 21 bases between the two ends. The CDR3 contains 15 residues. This chain's CDR3 is CASGGAGGPPNEQFF. Here the CDR3 DNA reads TGTGCCAGCGGAGGGGCCGGGGGGCCACCGAATGAGCAGTTCTTC.

The chain employs TRBV2 and TRBJ2-6; TRBD1 agrees at 9 bases. The trim removed 3 bases at V and 3 bases at J, leaving 9 bases unmatched. The germline V gene encodes CDR1 SNHLY and CDR2 FYNNEI. CDR3 length equals 18 residues. The CDR3 DNA reads as TGTGCCAGCAGTGAGTTGGGACAGGGATCTTTTGGGGCCAACGTCCTGACTTTC. Its protein is CASSELGQGSFGANVLTF.

The V call is TRBV18, the J call TRBJ2-1; D remains unclear. V shed 2 bases and J shed 6 bases, with 14 bases lying between them. The CDR3 is made up of 15 amino acids. Germline V gene sequence: CDR1 KGHSH, CDR2 LQKENI. CDR3 loop: CASSPWPSSPNEQFF. CDR3 DNA: TGTGCCAGCTCACCATGGCCATCGAGTCCCAATGAGCAGTTCTTC.

This clone was seen just once. The chain's CDR3 is CATTLSTGGQNSPLHF. For the CDR3, the DNA is TGTGCCACCACCCTTAGCACGGGGGGACAGAATTCACCCCTCCACTTT. The V gene is TRBV24-1, the J gene TRBJ1-6; 7 bases align to TRBD1. The junction had 13 bases not matched to a gene; V was cut back by 8 bases and J by 7 bases. This CDR3 has 16 amino acids. Germline-derived CDR1 and CDR2 are KGHDR and SFDVKD.

The chain joins TRBV15 to TRBJ2-7; D remains unclear. Trimming pared 3 bases from V and 5 bases from J, leaving 11 bases between. This CDR3 has 13 amino acids. The germline V gene encodes CDR1 LNHNV and CDR2 YYDKDF (reference sequence). CDR3 DNA sequence: TGTGCCACCAGCAGCGGGTTAAAGGACGAGCAGTACTTC. This gives the protein CATSSGLKDEQYF.

V is TRBV11-2 and J is TRBJ2-1, with 8 bases aligning to TRBD2. The CDR3 spans 16 residues. V trimming: 1 base; J trimming: 0 bases; junction bases outside the gene matches: 2. CDR1 is SGHAT, CDR2 FQNNGV, per germline. Here the CDR3 reads CASSLVAGGSYNEQFF. CDR3 bases: TGTGCCAGCAGCTTAGTTGCGGGGGGCTCCTACAATGAGCAGTTCTTC.

The chain has TRBV5-1 and TRBJ1-4; D may be TRBD1 (5 bases). CDR1 SGHRS and CDR2 YFSETQ come from the germline V gene. V lost 6 bases to trimming and J lost 4 bases, with 13 bases between them. The CDR3 covers 14 residues. The CDR3 DNA reads TGCGCCAGCACCCTGAGGGACGGTAATGAAAAACTGTTTTTT. Residues: CASTLRDGNEKLFF.

The V call is TRBV5-5, the J call TRBJ2-7, with a weak D call TRBD2 (6 bases). Germline V gene sequence: CDR1 SGHKS, CDR2 YYEKEE (reference sequence). V dropped 5 bases and J dropped 7 bases, with 16 bases sitting between them. This CDR3 has 13 residues. CDR3 bases: TGTGCCAGCAGAAACCCGGGGGTGAGGGAGCAGTACTTC. Translating it yields CASRNPGVREQYF.

The CDR3 region is CASSLQGEETQYF. CDR3 sequence (DNA): TGTGCCAGCAGCCTACAGGGGGAGGAGACCCAGTACTTC. V usage is TRBV3-1 (or the pseudogene TRBV3-2) and J usage is TRBJ2-5, with 8 bases aligning to TRBD1. J lost 5 bases, V lost 4 bases, and 3 bases had no gene match. In germline, CDR1 is LGHDT, CDR2 YNNKEL (reference sequence). CDR3 size: 13 residues.

Turning to this clone: This could be a read error, since a much larger clone is one nucleotide away. V and J are TRBV2 and TRBJ2-4, with a possible D match to TRBD2 (6 bases). The V gene's germline CDR1 is SNHLY and CDR2 FYNNEI. Deletions cut 6 bases from V and 13 bases from J, with 19 bases between. The CDR3 consists of 13 residues. DNA of the CDR3: TGTGCCAGCAGAGGAGAGTCCCTAGCGAGACAGTACTTC. Protein product: CASRGESLARQYF.

With respect to this clone: This could be a read error, since a much larger clone is one nucleotide away. The chain joins TRBV11-2 to TRBJ2-7; weak D call: TRBD1 (5 bases). This CDR3 contains 13 residues. Germline V gene sequence: CDR1 SGHAT, CDR2 FQNNGV. CDR3 in amino acids: CVSTGVTVYEQYF. CDR3 sequence (DNA): TGTGTCAGCACCGGAGTGACAGTTTACGAGCAGTACTTC.

This chain joins TRBV5-1 and TRBJ1-6; the D is unclear. This CDR3 has 15 amino acids. The germline V gene encodes CDR1 SGHRS and CDR2 YFSETQ. V lost 5 bases and J 7 bases, leaving 16 bases between the germline ends. In DNA, the CDR3 is TGCGCCAGCAGGACCGAAGGCGCTAGGAATTCACCCCTCCACTTT. This sequence encodes CASRTEGARNSPLHF.

The genes are TRBV30 and TRBJ2-3; 9 nucleotides line up with TRBD2. This CDR3 spans 15 amino acids. J lost 6 bases, V lost 2 bases, and 9 bases had no gene match. Per the germline V gene, CDR1 is GTSNPN and CDR2 is SVGIG (reference sequence). CDR3 sequence: CAWSRLAGSQDTQYF. Written as DNA, the CDR3 is TGTGCCTGGAGTCGGCTAGCGGGGAGCCAGGATACGCAGTATTTT.

The chain couples TRBV5-1 to TRBJ1-6; 7 positions agree with TRBD1. The CDR3 runs 13 residues. Germline CDR1 SGHRS, CDR2 YFSETQ. Losses at the gene ends were 5 bases for V and 7 bases for J; bases not matched to a gene: 3. This chain's CDR3 is CASRQGKNSPLHF. CDR3 sequence (DNA): TGCGCCAGCAGACAGGGGAAGAATTCACCCCTCCACTTT.

In its sample, this clone was seen a few times. The V and J genes are TRBV28 and TRBJ2-2, with D perhaps matching TRBD1 (6 bases). Trimming cost V 1 base and J 5 bases, with 11 bases left between them. Germline lookup yields CDR1 MDHEN and CDR2 SYDVKM. CDR3 length equals 15 residues. The CDR3 reads CASSLYSRGTGELFF. For the CDR3, the DNA is TGTGCCAGCAGTTTATATTCTAGGGGGACCGGGGAGCTGTTTTTT.

The rearrangement uses TRBV7-9 and TRBJ2-7; TRBD2 agrees at 11 bases. J lost 2 bases, V lost 5 bases, and 8 bases had no gene match. The CDR3 length is 16 residues. Per the germline V gene, CDR1 is SEHNR and CDR2 is FQNEAQ (reference sequence). The CDR3 sequence: CASSKLAGVQTYEQYF. The DNA for the CDR3 is TGTGCCAGCAGCAAACTAGCGGGGGTGCAGACCTACGAGCAGTACTTC.

V gene TRBV29-1 combines with J gene TRBJ1-1; the D gene is possibly TRBD1 (5 bases). CDR3 length: 14 amino acids. The V and J ends lost 7 bases and 1 base respectively, with 16 bases between them. Per germline, CDR1 SQVTM and CDR2 ANQGSEA. CDR3 amino acids: CSALGAGSNTEAFF. CDR3 in DNA: TGCAGCGCTCTAGGGGCAGGCTCGAACACTGAAGCTTTCTTT.

V is TRBV7-3 and J is TRBJ1-2, with 10 bases that match TRBD1. The length of the CDR3 is 14 residues. V trimming: 5 bases; J trimming: 8 bases; junction bases outside the gene matches: 8. Germline loops: CDR1 SGHTA, CDR2 FQGTGA. The CDR3 bases are TGTGCCAGCAGCCCGACAGGGGGCGCGGGGGGCTACACCTTC. This sequence encodes CASSPTGGAGGYTF.

For this clone: This sample also contains other DNA sequences that code for the same CDR3. This chain connects TRBV25-1 to TRBJ2-5; D may match TRBD1 or TRBD2 (5 bases each). The V end was cut by 4 bases, the J end by 5 bases, with 5 bases between. Germline V gives CDR1 MGHDK, CDR2 SYGVNS. The CDR3 consists of 11 residues. CDR3 sequence: CASSGGETQYF. For the CDR3, the DNA is TGTGCCAGCAGTGGGGGGGAGACCCAGTACTTC.

Comment on this clone: The same CDR3 also results from other DNA sequences found in this sample. This chain joins TRBV5-1 and TRBJ1-1, with a possible D match to TRBD1 (5 bases). CDR1 and CDR2 from the germline V gene are SGHRS and YFSETQ. V lost 2 bases and J lost 2, with 10 bases in between. This CDR3 contains 14 residues. The DNA for the CDR3 is TGCGCCAGCAGCTTAGGCGGGGCAAACACTGAAGCTTTCTTT. It encodes CASSLGGANTEAFF.

This chain joins TRBV5-5 and TRBJ1-1; D not resolved. The CDR3 covers 14 residues. V dropped 3 bases and J dropped 2 bases, with 11 bases sitting between them. Germline V gives CDR1 SGHKS, CDR2 YYEKEE (reference sequence). CDR3 protein: CASSWNPGNTEAFF. The CDR3 DNA reads as TGTGCCAGCAGCTGGAATCCGGGCAACACTGAAGCTTTCTTT.

A single count supports this clone. The identical CDR3 is also encoded by other nucleotide sequences in the sample. V gene TRBV11-2 combines with J gene TRBJ2-5; 11 bases agree with TRBD2. This CDR3 has 14 amino acids. V lost 6 bases, J lost 3 bases, and 3 bases stayed unmatched. Germline V gives CDR1 SGHAT, CDR2 FQNNGV. In nucleotides, the CDR3 is TGTGCCAGCAGTCCGGGACTAGCGGAAGAGACCCAGTACTTC. Amino acid sequence: CASSPGLAEETQYF.

The gene calls are TRBV3-1 (or the pseudogene TRBV3-2) and TRBJ2-7; D possibly uses TRBD1 or TRBD2 (5 bases each). CDR3 size: 14 residues. Germline CDR1 reads LGHDT; CDR2 reads YNNKEL (reference sequence). Between the trimmed V and J ends, which lost 4 bases and 0 bases, there was a span of 10 bases. DNA of the CDR3: TGTGCCAGCAGCCGGGACGGAAACTCCTACGAGCAGTACTTC. Amino acid sequence: CASSRDGNSYEQYF.